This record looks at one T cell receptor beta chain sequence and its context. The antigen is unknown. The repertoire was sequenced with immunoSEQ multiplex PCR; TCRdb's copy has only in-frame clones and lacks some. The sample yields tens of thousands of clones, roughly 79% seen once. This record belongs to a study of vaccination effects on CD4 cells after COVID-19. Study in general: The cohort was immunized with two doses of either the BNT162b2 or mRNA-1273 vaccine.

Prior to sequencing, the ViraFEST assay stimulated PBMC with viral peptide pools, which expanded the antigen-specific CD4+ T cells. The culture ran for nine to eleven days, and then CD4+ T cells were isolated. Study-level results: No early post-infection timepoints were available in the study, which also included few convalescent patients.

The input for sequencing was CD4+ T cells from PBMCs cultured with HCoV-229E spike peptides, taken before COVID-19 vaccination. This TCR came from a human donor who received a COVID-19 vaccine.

CDR3 DNA sequence: TGTGCCAGCAGGACTAGCGGGAGTCAAGAGACCCAGTACTTC. Its protein product is CASRTSGSQETQYF. This chain connects TRBV27 to TRBJ2-5; 12 nucleotides line up with TRBD2. The CDR3 length is 14 residues. Losses at the gene ends were 6 bases for V and 2 bases for J; bases not matched to a gene: 1. Germline-derived CDR1 and CDR2 are MNHEY and SMNVEV (reference sequence).